The sample holds one count of the clone carrying this TCR beta chain. Germline assignment: CDR1 SGHAT and CDR2 FQNNGV. Trimming removed 5 bases from V and 2 bases from J; junction bases left unmatched: 11. The CDR3 totals 17 residues. The source of the sample is a study of a mutant IDH1 vaccine in newly diagnosed glioma. On the study more broadly: Most patients had received both radiotherapy and temozolomide, the prior options being radiotherapy, temozolomide, or both.

Generated by immunoSEQ multiplex PCR, the TCRdb table keeps only in-frame clones and is missing some. The repertoire holds 70,000 to 100,000 clones, approximately 80% seen once, with 5.3% in the top ten. Time point specified: baseline, week 1 (first vaccination visit). Treatment described: pre-vaccination baseline after standard-of-care therapy. Each tumor in the donors was a new WHO grade 3 or 4 astrocytoma, IDH1-mutant and ATRX-lost. This specimen was PBMCs, taken from a glioma patient treated with radiotherapy, temozolomide or both. The chain uses TRBV11-2 and TRBJ2-7; 11 bases match TRBD1. The receptor comes from a man between 35 and 55 years old with glioma. Some clones in this sample may be carry-over from other donors' samples. CDR3 protein: CASSPLSRDRGTYEQYF. CDR3 DNA: TGTGCCAGCAGCCCCCTTAGCCGGGACAGGGGGACCTACGAGCAGTACTTC.